The T cell receptor beta chain described here comes from a study of T cells expressing NK-cell markers. Study-wide context: Sequencing of TCR beta repertoires drew on sorted CD3+CD56+NKG2C+, CD3+CD56+NKG2C- and CD3+CD56-NKG2C+ T cells. Eight donors were sequenced, of whom seven were HCMV-seropositive, while the remaining one was HCMV-seronegative.

The CDR3 runs 16 residues. Per germline, CDR1 SGHAT and CDR2 FQNNGV. In regard to this clonotype: The antigen is not known.

The study, taken as a whole, reports: Expanded NKG2C+ T cell clones were not confirmed as HCMV-specific.

TCRdb re-called the 5' RACE reads, yielding one record per CDR3 amino acid sequence without DNA. This table lists some 460,000 distinct CDR3 sequences. The sample taken for sequencing was blood T cells: a sorted CD56 or NKG2C T cell subset, CD4+ or CD8+ T cells, or bulk PBMC T cells (not recorded which). The receptor was isolated from a woman aged 50 to 60 in good health. The chain combines TRBV11-2 with TRBJ2-3. The CDR3 is CASSQGTSARTDTQYF.